What follows are 31 T cell receptor beta chains derived from one specimen sequenced in a study of T cells in Graves' hyperthyroidism and ophthalmopathy. TCR beta CDR3 regions were amplified from RNA. The HTBI set primed first-round TCR CDR3 RT-PCR. MiXCR was run by TCRdb on the multiplex PCR reads, yielding one entry per CDR3 protein. The data hold 490,000 or so distinct CDR3 sequences, with approximately 23% observed a single time. The source material was blood. Every receptor here comes from a woman between 65 and 79 years old with Graves' ophthalmopathy.

This clonotype was observed a few times. The rearrangement joins TRBV6-1 to TRBJ2-2, with D possibly TRBD2 on 5 matching bases. Trimming took 6 bases from V and 1 from J, leaving 12 bases between them. The CDR3 has 15 residues. Germline V gene data show CDR1 as MNHNS and CDR2 as SASEGT. The CDR3 nucleotides are TGTGCCAGCAGAGCCTCACTAGGGAACACCGGGGAGCTGTTTTTT. This translates into CASRASLGNTGELFF.

This clonotype was counted between two and nine times. The chain couples TRBV7-6 to TRBJ2-7, with D maybe TRBD1 (5 bases). Per germline, CDR1 SGHVS and CDR2 FNYEAQ. This CDR3 is built from 13 residues. Trimming left V 1 base short and J 6 bases short, with 10 bases between. The CDR3: CASSLVSRGEQYF. CDR3 nucleotide sequence: TGTGCCAGCAGCTTAGTCTCTAGGGGCGAGCAGTACTTC.

This clonotype was counted a few times. The chain joins TRBV5-1 to TRBJ2-7; 7 nucleotides agree with TRBD1. V gave up 7 bases and J gave up 3 bases; unmatched junction bases: 7. Per germline, CDR1 SGHRS and CDR2 YFSETQ. The length of the CDR3 is 13 residues. The CDR3 DNA reads as TGCGCCAGCGGAGAGGGACAGATCTACGAGCAGTACTTC. It encodes CASGEGQIYEQYF.

The chain combines TRBV11-3 with TRBJ2-7, with 9 bases fitting TRBD1. V dropped 5 bases and J dropped 5; count of bases not matched to a gene: 13. CDR1 SGHNT and CDR2 YENEEA come from the germline V gene. The CDR3 extends over 16 amino acids. The CDR3 loop is CASSPIGDRVTDEQYF. Written as DNA, the CDR3 is TGTGCCAGCAGCCCGATAGGGGACAGGGTGACGGACGAGCAGTACTTC.

The chain recombines TRBV3-1 with TRBJ2-5, with 8 positions matching TRBD2. The V segment lost 5 bases and the J segment 5 bases; nucleotides outside the gene matches: 4. From germline, CDR1 is LGHDT and CDR2 YNNKEL (reference sequence). The CDR3 has 13 residues. CDR3 residues: CASSWTSRETQYF. The CDR3 bases are TGTGCCAGCAGCTGGACTAGCCGGGAGACCCAGTACTTC.

The CDR3 nucleotides read TGCGCCAGGACTAGCGGGAGTCGAGTGACCCAGTACTTC. Residues: CARTSGSRVTQYF. V gene TRBV10-1 combines with J gene TRBJ2-5; 12 bases are a match to TRBD2. Germline V CDR1 and CDR2: WNHNN, SYGVQD (reference sequence). V lost 9 bases, J lost 7 bases, and 6 bases stayed unmatched. There are 13 residues in the CDR3.

A few counts support this clonotype. CDR3 in DNA: TGTGCCAGCAGTGAAGGGACAGGGGGCAACAGTGGCTACACCTTC. This translates into CASSEGTGGNSGYTF. The chain recombines TRBV2 with TRBJ1-2; 11 bases fit TRBD1. Germline-derived CDR1 and CDR2 are SNHLY and FYNNEI. The CDR3 consists of 15 residues. V shed 1 base and J 7 bases; nucleotides not matched to a gene: 5.

This clonotype was detected many times. The chain uses TRBV28 and TRBJ2-3; TRBD1 matches at 7 bases. Germline CDR1 reads MDHEN; CDR2 reads SYDVKM. V shed 6 bases, J shed 6 bases, and the junction held 12 bases outside the gene matches. The CDR3 has 15 residues. As DNA, the CDR3 is TGTGCCAGCAGCCCCGACAGGGCTCCGTGGGATACGCAGTATTTT. It yields the protein CASSPDRAPWDTQYF.

This clonotype was recorded a few times. V gene TRBV7-2 combines with J gene TRBJ2-3, with 7 nucleotides matching TRBD2. The CDR3 covers 16 residues. Trimming at V came to 5 bases and at J to 0 bases, leaving 8 bases not matched to a gene. Germline CDR1 SGHTA, CDR2 FQGNSA. The CDR3 DNA is TGTGCCAGCAGCCCCCTTACTAGCGTTAGCACAGATACGCAGTATTTT. This gives the protein CASSPLTSVSTDTQYF.

This clonotype was detected a few times. V is TRBV30 and J is TRBJ1-2; D may be TRBD1 (5 bases). This CDR3 is 12 amino acids long. Looked up from germline, CDR1 is GTSNPN and CDR2 is SVGIG (reference sequence). Trimming cost V 1 base and J 6 bases, with 9 bases left between them. CDR3 residues: CAWSGGRNGYTF. CDR3 nucleotide sequence: TGTGCCTGGAGTGGGGGACGGAATGGCTACACCTTC.

On this clonotype: This clone may be a read error of a much larger clone one base away. The chain couples TRBV11-2 to TRBJ2-3; 12 nucleotides align to TRBD2. CDR1 and CDR2 (germline): SGHAT, FQNNGV. The length of the CDR3 is 16 residues. CDR3 sequence reads: CASSLGLAGVGDMQYF. CDR3 coding DNA: TGTGCCAGCAGCTTAGGACTAGCGGGAGTAGGAGATATGCAGTATTTT.

The chain is built from TRBV20-1 and TRBJ1-5; 7 positions agree with TRBD1. The V gene's germline CDR1 is DFQATT and CDR2 SNEGSKA (reference sequence). The length of the CDR3 is 17 residues. The junction had 13 bases not matched to a gene; V was cut back by 3 bases and J by 2 bases. The CDR3 is CSASPAGAGGGNQPQHF. Here the CDR3 DNA reads TGCAGTGCTAGTCCCGCCGGGGCAGGGGGAGGCAATCAGCCCCAGCATTTT.

This clonotype was found many times. The chain carries TRBV3-1 and TRBJ1-1; D is unresolved. Trimming left V 1 base short and J 11 bases short, with 11 bases between. Germline loops: CDR1 LGHDT, CDR2 YNNKEL (reference sequence). This CDR3 has 12 residues. CDR3 sequence (DNA): TGTGCCAGCAGCCAAGGGATAGAAGTGGCTTTCTTT. This gives the protein CASSQGIEVAFF. The variable domain in full, completed from reference TRBV3-1 and TRBJ1-1, reads DTAVSQTPKYLVTQMGNDKSIKCEQNLGHDTMYWYKQDSKKFLKIMFSYNNKELIINETVPNRFSPKSPDKAHLNLHINSLELGDSAVYFCASSQGIEVAFFGQGTRLTVV.

This clonotype occurred a few times. The chain couples TRBV7-9 to TRBJ1-6; D remains ambiguous. Germline CDR1 and CDR2: SEHNR and FQNEAQ (reference sequence). Trimming shortened V by 2 bases and J by 6 bases, and 8 bases separated the two germline ends. The CDR3 spans 14 residues. The CDR3 sequence: CASSLSVPNSPLHF. Written as DNA, the CDR3 is TGTGCCAGCAGCTTATCCGTCCCTAATTCACCCCTCCACTTT.

This clonotype was counted between two and nine times. This chain uses TRBV20-1 with TRBJ2-3; 7 bases are a match to TRBD2. CDR3 length: 14 amino acids. V lost 2 bases, J lost 2 bases, and 4 bases stayed unmatched. CDR1 and CDR2 from the germline V gene are DFQATT and SNEGSKA (reference sequence). As DNA, the CDR3 is TGCAGTGCTAGAACGCGGGGGAACACAGATACGCAGTATTTT. Translating it yields CSARTRGNTDTQYF.

This clonotype was observed many times. V usage is TRBV6-1 and J usage is TRBJ2-5; D tentatively reads TRBD1 or TRBD2 (5 bases each). The CDR3 is 13 amino acids. Trimming pared 10 bases from V and 1 base from J, leaving 13 bases between. Germline V gene lookup returns CDR1 MNHNS and CDR2 SASEGT. CDR3 nucleotides: TGTGCCACCGCGATGGGGGTCCAAGAGACCCAGTACTTC. Protein: CATAMGVQETQYF.

This clonotype came up many times. This sequence joins TRBV7-9 and TRBJ1-1; D not certain. V shed 1 base and J shed 4 bases, with 13 bases lying between them. This CDR3 is built from 15 residues. Germline V gives CDR1 SEHNR, CDR2 FQNEAQ (reference sequence). The DNA of the CDR3 is TGTGCCAGCAGCTTAGAGCGCCCCCGGCCCACTGAAGCTTTCTTT. This encodes CASSLERPRPTEAFF.

The chain carries TRBV7-3 and TRBJ2-4; 10 bases match TRBD1. Germline V gives CDR1 SGHTA, CDR2 FQGTGA. The ends lost 5 bases at V and 5 bases at J; junction bases unmatched: 3. The CDR3 contains 14 residues. The DNA for the CDR3 is TGTGCCAGCAGCACGACAGGGGGCGAAAACATTCAGTACTTC. The encoded protein is CASSTTGGENIQYF.

The gene calls are TRBV7-8 and TRBJ1-6, with D tentatively TRBD1 (6 bases). There are 16 residues in the CDR3. Trimming took off 1 base at V and 6 bases at J, with 13 bases between the two ends. From germline, CDR1 is SGHVS and CDR2 FQNEAQ. The CDR3 is CASSLGRTAFNSPLHF. CDR3 DNA sequence: TGTGCCAGCAGCTTAGGCCGGACAGCCTTTAATTCACCCCTCCACTTT.

The chain employs TRBV5-1 and TRBJ2-7, with D perhaps TRBD2 (6 bases). V lost 1 base and J lost 4, with 15 bases in between. This CDR3 is built from 15 residues. Germline assignment: CDR1 SGHRS and CDR2 YFSETQ. The CDR3 sequence: CASSLSTSRGYEQYF. In DNA form, the CDR3 reads TGCGCCAGCAGCTTGTCGACTAGTCGGGGATACGAGCAGTACTTC.

The count of this clonotype is one. The gene calls are TRBV10-3 and TRBJ2-7; D may correspond to TRBD1 or TRBD2 (5 bases each). The length of the CDR3 is 12 residues. V was clipped by 7 bases and J by 7 bases, with 14 bases between them. Germline CDR1 is ENHRY and CDR2 is SYGVKD. The CDR3 nucleotides are TGTGCCATCACGGGGCGGCCTCCGGAGCAGTACTTC. The encoded protein is CAITGRPPEQYF.

This clonotype was picked up many times. The rearrangement uses TRBV18 and TRBJ2-5, with unresolved D. Germline loops: CDR1 KGHSH, CDR2 LQKENI. Trimming removed 3 bases from V and 4 bases from J, with 12 bases in between. CDR3 length: 14 residues. CDR3 sequence: CASSPQSRLETQYF. For the CDR3, the DNA is TGTGCCAGCTCACCTCAATCGAGATTAGAGACCCAGTACTTC.

This rearrangement joins TRBV11-3 to TRBJ1-2, with 10 bases identical to TRBD1. CDR3 length equals 15 residues. The germline V gene has CDR1 SGHNT and CDR2 YENEEA. The V and J ends lost 5 bases and 4 bases, in that order; junction bases with no gene match: 7. The CDR3 protein is CASSPHRTGGYGYTF. The CDR3 nucleotides are TGTGCCAGCAGCCCACATCGGACAGGGGGCTATGGCTACACCTTC.

The V and J genes are TRBV5-1 and TRBJ1-5; maybe TRBD1 (6 bases). V gave up 0 bases and J gave up 2 bases, with 9 bases separating them. The CDR3 covers 15 residues. Germline V CDR1 and CDR2: SGHRS, YFSETQ. This CDR3 reads CASSLAGQRNQPQHF. The CDR3 coding sequence is TGCGCCAGCAGCTTGGCCGGACAGCGCAATCAGCCCCAGCATTTT.

The chain recombines TRBV30 with TRBJ1-6, with D possibly matching TRBD1 (6 bases). The CDR3 consists of 16 residues. Germline CDR1 reads GTSNPN; CDR2 reads SVGIG (reference sequence). Trimming cost V 3 bases and J 5 bases, with 17 bases left between them. CDR3 bases: TGTGCCTGGAGCCTACTCCAGGGGAAGGATAATTCACCCCTCCACTTT. It is translated as CAWSLLQGKDNSPLHF.

The chain is built from TRBV4-3 and TRBJ1-2; D is ambiguous. CDR3 length: 15 amino acids. Trimming removed 2 bases from V and 5 bases from J, with 15 bases in between. Germline-derived CDR1 and CDR2 are LGHNA and YSLEER. The CDR3 sequence: CASSQQEAEEYGYTF. In DNA form, the CDR3 reads TGCGCCAGCAGCCAACAGGAGGCGGAGGAGTATGGCTACACCTTC.

V is TRBV4-3 and J is TRBJ2-1, with a possible D match to TRBD2 (6 bases). V lost 0 bases, J lost 1 base, and 19 bases lay in between. The germline gives CDR1 LGHNA, CDR2 YSLEER. The CDR3 is made up of 19 amino acids. CDR3 in amino acids: CASSQDPPDKAGSYNEQFF. CDR3 nucleotides: TGCGCCAGCAGCCAAGATCCCCCTGACAAGGCGGGGTCCTACAATGAGCAGTTCTTC.

CDR3 in amino acids: CASSLVGIEQYF. The CDR3 region has the DNA TGCGCCAGCAGCTTGGTAGGGATCGAGCAGTACTTC. The J gene is TRBJ2-7, the V gene TRBV5-1; D gene ambiguous. Germline CDR1 reads SGHRS; CDR2 reads YFSETQ. The CDR3 contains 12 residues. V was pared by 0 bases and J by 6 bases, with 7 bases between.

The rearrangement uses TRBV30 and TRBJ1-5; D ambiguous. The CDR3 covers 14 residues. The V and J ends lost 0 bases and 6 bases respectively, with 12 bases between them. Per germline, CDR1 GTSNPN and CDR2 SVGIG (reference sequence). This CDR3 is CAWSVSGVSQPQHF. In nucleotides, the CDR3 is TGTGCCTGGAGTGTAAGTGGCGTTAGTCAGCCCCAGCATTTT.

This clonotype was counted between two and nine times. The CDR3 nucleotides read TGTGCCAGCAGCTTAGGGGGGACAACGAACACCGGGGAGCTGTTTTTT. Translated, it gives CASSLGGTTNTGELFF. The rearrangement uses TRBV11-2 and TRBJ2-2, with D possibly matching TRBD1 (6 bases). V lost 1 base and J 0 bases, leaving 9 bases between the germline ends. Germline V lookup: CDR1 SGHAT, CDR2 FQNNGV. CDR3 length: 16 residues.

A word on this clonotype: A much larger clone differs by one base, so this may be a read error. The rearrangement joins TRBV7-2 to TRBJ1-1, with D hard to call. Germline CDR1 reads SGHTA; CDR2 reads FQGNSA. CDR3 length: 14 residues. This CDR3 is CAGSLYGLNTEAFF. In DNA, the CDR3 is TGTGCCGGCAGCTTATACGGGCTGAACACTGAAGCTTTCTTT. Full variable domain (outside the CDR3, taken from reference TRBV7-2 and TRBJ1-1): GAGVSQSPSNKVTEKGKDVELRCDPISGHTALYWYRQSLGQGLEFLIYFQGNSAPDKSGLPSDRFSAERTGGSVSTLTIQRTQQEDSAVYLCAGSLYGLNTEAFFGQGTRLTVV.